The T cell receptor (beta chain) under discussion was sequenced for a study of T cells in Graves' hyperthyroidism and ophthalmopathy. Researchers amplified the TCR beta CDR3 regions from RNA transcripts. RT-PCR in the first round (using the HTBI primer set) targeted the TCR CDR3. One entry per CDR3 protein, called by TCRdb with MiXCR from the multiplex PCR reads. The sample shows 190,000 or so distinct CDR3 sequences, around 16% of them seen only once. V was pared by 2 bases and J by 1 base, with 10 bases of the junction left unmatched. This CDR3 is built from 17 residues. The germline V gene has CDR1 DFQATT and CDR2 SNEGSKA (reference sequence).

This sequence originates from a man between 35 and 55 years old with Graves' hyperthyroidism. V usage is TRBV20-1 and J usage is TRBJ1-5; 8 bases match TRBD1. The sample comprised blood. For the CDR3, the DNA is TGCAGTGCTAGAAAAGCTCCGGGACAGGAAAGCAATCAGCCCCAGCATTTT. Translated: CSARKAPGQESNQPQHF.